What follows describes a single T cell receptor beta chain. Antigen: not known. This sample is drawn from a study of early T cells in non-severe SARS-CoV-2 infection. The overall study: Chains from this unsorted whole-blood bulk RNA could not be paired. Study results and caveats: Missing private and CD4 specificities, VDJdb matching favored anti-spike CD8 responses.

Germline CDR1 and CDR2: SGHVS and FQNEAQ. The CDR3 length is 16 residues. With V trimmed by 1 base and J by 2 bases, 7 bases remained unmatched. Individually, cDNA molecules had unique molecular identifiers attached to them. TCRdb re-called the 5' RACE reads with MiXCR, one entry per CDR3 protein. The sample lists 50,000 to 60,000 distinct CDR3 sequences, 9.3% occurring once. The sequenced material came from whole blood. The V call is TRBV7-8, the J call TRBJ2-7; TRBD2 matches 8 bases. This clonotype was obtained from an adult who was a healthcare worker with PCR-confirmed SARS-CoV-2 infection or an uninfected control (not recorded which). For the CDR3, the DNA is TGTGCCAGCAGCTTAGATCCCGCGGGGGGAACCTACGAGCAGTACTTC. This gives the protein CASSLDPAGGTYEQYF.